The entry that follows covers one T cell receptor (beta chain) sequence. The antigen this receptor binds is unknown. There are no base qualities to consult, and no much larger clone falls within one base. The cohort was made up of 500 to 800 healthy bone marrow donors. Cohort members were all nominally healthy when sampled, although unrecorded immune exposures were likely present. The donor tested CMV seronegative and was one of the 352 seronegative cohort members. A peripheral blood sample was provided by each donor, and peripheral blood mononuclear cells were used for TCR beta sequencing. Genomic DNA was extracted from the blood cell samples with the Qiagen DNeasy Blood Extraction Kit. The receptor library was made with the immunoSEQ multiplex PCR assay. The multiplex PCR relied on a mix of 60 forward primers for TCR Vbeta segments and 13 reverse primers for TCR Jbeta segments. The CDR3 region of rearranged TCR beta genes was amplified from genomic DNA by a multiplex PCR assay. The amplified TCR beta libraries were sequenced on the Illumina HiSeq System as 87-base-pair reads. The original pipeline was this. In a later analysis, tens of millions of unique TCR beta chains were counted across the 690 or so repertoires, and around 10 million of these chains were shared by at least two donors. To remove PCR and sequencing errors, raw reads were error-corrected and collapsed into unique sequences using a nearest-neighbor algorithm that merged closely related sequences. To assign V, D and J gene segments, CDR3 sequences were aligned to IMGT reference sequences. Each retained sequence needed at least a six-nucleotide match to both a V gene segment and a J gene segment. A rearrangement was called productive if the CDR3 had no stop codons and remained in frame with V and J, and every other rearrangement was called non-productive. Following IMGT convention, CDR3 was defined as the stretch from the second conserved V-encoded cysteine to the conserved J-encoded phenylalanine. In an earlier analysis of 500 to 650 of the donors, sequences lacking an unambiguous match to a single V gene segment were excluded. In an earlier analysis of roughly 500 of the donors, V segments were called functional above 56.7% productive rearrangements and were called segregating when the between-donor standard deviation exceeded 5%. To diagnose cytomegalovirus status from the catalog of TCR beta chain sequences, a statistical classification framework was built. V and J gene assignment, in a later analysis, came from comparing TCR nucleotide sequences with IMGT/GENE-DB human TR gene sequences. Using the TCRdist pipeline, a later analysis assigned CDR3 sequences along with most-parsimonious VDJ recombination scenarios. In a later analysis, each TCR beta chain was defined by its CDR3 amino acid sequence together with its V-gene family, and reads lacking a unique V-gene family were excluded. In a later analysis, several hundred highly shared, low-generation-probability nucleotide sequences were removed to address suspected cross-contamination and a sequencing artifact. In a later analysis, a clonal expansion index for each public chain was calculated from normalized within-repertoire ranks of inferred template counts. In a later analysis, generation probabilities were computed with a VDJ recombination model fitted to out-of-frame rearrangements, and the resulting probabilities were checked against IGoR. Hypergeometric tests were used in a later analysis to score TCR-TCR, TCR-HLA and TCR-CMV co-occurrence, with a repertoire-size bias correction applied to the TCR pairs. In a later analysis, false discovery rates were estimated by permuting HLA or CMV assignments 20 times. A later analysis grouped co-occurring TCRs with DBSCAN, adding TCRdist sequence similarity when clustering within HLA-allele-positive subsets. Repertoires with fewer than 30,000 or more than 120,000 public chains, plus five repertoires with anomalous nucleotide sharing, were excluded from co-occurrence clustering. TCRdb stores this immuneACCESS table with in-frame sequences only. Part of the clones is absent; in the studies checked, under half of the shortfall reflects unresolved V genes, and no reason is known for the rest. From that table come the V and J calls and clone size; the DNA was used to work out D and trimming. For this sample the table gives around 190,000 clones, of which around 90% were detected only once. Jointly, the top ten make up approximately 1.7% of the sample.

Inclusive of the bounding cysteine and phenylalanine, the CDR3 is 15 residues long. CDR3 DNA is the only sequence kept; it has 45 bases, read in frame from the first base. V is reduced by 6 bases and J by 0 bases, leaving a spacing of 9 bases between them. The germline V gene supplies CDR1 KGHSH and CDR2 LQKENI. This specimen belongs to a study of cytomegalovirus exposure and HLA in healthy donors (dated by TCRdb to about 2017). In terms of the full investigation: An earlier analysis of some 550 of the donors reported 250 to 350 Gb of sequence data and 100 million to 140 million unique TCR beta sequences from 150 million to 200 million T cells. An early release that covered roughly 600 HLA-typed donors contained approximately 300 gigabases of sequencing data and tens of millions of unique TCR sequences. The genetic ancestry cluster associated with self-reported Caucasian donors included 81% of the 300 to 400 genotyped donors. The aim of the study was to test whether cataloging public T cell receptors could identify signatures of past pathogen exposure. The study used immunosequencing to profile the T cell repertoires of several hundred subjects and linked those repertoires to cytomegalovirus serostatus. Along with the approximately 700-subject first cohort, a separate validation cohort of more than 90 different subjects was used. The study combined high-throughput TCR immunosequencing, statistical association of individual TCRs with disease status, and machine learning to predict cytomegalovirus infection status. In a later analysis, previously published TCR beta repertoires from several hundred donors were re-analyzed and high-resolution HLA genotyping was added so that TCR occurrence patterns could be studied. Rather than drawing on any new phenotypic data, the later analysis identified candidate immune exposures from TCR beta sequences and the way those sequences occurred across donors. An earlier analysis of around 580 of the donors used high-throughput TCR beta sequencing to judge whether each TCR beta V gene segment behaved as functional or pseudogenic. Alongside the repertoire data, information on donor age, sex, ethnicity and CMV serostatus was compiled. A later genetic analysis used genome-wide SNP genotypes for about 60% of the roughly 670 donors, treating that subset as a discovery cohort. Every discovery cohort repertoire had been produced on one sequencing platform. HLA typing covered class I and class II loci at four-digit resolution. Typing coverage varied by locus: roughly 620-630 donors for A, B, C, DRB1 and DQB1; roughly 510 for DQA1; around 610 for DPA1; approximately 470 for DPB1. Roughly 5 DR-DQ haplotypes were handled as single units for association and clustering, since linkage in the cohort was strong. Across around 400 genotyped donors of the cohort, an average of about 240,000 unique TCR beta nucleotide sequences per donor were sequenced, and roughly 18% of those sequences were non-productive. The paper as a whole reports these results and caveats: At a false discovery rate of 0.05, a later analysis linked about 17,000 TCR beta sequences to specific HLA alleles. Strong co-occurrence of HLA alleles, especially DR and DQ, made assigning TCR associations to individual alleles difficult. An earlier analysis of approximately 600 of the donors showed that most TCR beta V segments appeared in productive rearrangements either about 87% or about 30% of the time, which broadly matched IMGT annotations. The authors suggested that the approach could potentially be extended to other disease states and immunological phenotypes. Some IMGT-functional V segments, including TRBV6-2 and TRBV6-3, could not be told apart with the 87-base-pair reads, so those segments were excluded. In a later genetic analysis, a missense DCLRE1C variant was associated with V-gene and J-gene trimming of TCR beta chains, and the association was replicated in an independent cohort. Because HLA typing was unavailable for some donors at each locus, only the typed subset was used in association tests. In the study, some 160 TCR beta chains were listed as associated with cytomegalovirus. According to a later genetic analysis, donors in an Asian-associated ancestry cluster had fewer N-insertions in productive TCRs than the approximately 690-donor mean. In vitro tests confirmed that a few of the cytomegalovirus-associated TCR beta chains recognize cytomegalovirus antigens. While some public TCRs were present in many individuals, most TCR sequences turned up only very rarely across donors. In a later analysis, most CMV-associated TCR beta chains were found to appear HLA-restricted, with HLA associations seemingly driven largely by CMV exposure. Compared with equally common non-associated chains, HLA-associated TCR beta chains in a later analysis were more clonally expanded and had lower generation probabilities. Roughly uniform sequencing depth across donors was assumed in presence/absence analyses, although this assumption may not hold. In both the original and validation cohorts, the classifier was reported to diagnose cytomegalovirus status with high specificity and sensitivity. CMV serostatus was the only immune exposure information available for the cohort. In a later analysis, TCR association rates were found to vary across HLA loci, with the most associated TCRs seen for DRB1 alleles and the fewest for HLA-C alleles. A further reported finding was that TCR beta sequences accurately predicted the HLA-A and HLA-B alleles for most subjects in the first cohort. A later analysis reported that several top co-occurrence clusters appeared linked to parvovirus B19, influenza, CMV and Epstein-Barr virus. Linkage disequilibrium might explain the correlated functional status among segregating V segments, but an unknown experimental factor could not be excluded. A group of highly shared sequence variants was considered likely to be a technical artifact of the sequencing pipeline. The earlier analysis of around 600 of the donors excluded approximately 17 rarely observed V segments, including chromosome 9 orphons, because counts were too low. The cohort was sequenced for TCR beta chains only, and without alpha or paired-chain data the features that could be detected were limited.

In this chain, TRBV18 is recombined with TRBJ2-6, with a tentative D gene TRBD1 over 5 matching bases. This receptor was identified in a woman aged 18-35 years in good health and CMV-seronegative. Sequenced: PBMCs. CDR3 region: CASSQGLSGANVLTF. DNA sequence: TGTGCCAGCTCTCAGGGCCTCTCTGGGGCCAACGTCCTGACTTTC.